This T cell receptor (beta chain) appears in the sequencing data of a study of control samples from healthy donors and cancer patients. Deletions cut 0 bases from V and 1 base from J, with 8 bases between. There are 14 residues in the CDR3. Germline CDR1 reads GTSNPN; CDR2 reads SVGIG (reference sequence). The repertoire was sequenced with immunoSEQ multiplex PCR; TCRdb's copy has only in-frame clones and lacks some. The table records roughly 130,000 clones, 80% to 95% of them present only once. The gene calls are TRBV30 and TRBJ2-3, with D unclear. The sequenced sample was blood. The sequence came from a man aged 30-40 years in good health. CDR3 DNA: TGTGCCTGGAGTGTGGGTAGGCGCACAGATACGCAGTATTTT. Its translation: CAWSVGRRTDTQYF. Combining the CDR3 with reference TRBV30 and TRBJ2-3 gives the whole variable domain SQTIHQWPATLVQPVGSPLSLECTVEGTSNPNLYWYRQAAGRGLQLLFYSVGIGQISSEVPQNLSASRPQDRQFILSSKKLLLSDSGFYLCAWSVGRRTDTQYFGPGTRLTVL.